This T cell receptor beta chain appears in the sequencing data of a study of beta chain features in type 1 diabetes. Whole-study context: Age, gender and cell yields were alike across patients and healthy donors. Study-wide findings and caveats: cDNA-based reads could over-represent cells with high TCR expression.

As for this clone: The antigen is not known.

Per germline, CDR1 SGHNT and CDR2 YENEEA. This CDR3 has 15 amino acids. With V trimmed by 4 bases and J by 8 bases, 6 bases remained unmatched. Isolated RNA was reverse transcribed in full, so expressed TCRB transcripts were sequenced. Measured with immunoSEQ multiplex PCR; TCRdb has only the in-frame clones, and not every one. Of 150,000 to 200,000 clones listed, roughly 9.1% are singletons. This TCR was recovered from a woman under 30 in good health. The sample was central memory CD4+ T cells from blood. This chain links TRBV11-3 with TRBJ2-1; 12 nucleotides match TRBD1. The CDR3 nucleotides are TGTGCCAGCAGCTCCGGGACAGGGGGCAAAGATGAGCAGTTCTTC. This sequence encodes CASSSGTGGKDEQFF.